Detailed here is one T cell receptor (beta chain). TCRdb's table, derived via immunoSEQ multiplex PCR, lists solely in-frame clones and lacks some. Of approximately 74,000 clones in the sample, more than 85% are singletons; the top ten hold 3.3%. The sample comes from a study of T cell changes during pregnancy in multiple sclerosis. Germline V gene data show CDR1 as SGHVS and CDR2 as FNYEAQ. The CDR3 loop spans 16 amino acids. V lost 4 bases and J lost 3; bases outside the gene matches: 12. This specimen consisted of peripheral blood, obtained before pregnancy. The rearrangement uses TRBV7-6 and TRBJ2-7; 7 bases match TRBD1. The TCR sequence derives from a female donor with multiple sclerosis, enrolled in a pregnancy study. The CDR3 coding sequence is TGTGCCAGCAGCTCAATTACCGGGACAGCGTTCTACGAGCAGTACTTC. It encodes CASSSITGTAFYEQYF.